This is a list of T cell receptor beta chains from one sample in a study of T cells in localized non-small cell lung cancer. The table came from immunoSEQ multiplex PCR; TCRdb's copy has only in-frame clones and leaves some out. The sample has over a thousand clones; around 20% are singletons. The sequencing used normal lung tissue next to the tumor, collected before any cancer treatment. These receptors were collected from a female donor at least 60 years old with stage II squamous cell lung carcinoma. CDR3s leave out the opening cysteine and the closing phenylalanine or tryptophan. Each record gives: V gene, clone size, CDR3 protein. Not all rows give a size; the values are once, few, many and, for expanded clones, a class.

>TRBV6-8|medium-sized
ASGAGGGLDTQY
>TRBV7-5|few
ASSPDQRQETQY
>TRBV9|few
ASSGTGTSEDTQY
>TRBV28|few
ATGLAGEAGELF
>TRBV4-1|NA
ASSKGASGVTGELF
>TRBV11-1|few
ASSLRLAGNEQF
>TRBV11-3|medium-sized
ASSLGTGRGETQY
>TRBV6-8|NA
ASPRTGVGEQY
>TRBV30|NA
AWSYLKGGGYT
>TRBV15|few
ATSATGGGRGRETQY
>TRBV29-1|NA
SVRETATGELF
>TRBV15|NA
ATSRDLGRGGEAF
>TRBV11-3|NA
ASSFGTGDYGYT
>TRBV11-3|NA
ASTLDRPNQPQH
>TRBV18|few
ASSQNPPGKNTEAF
>TRBV9|NA
ASSPRRDNEKLF
>TRBV6-8|NA
ASNRAGTGNTGELF
>TRBV6-8|NA
ASSYSYRGSGSNEQF
>TRBV11-3|NA
ASSLKPGSTEAF
>TRBV4-1|NA
ASSPNLNTGELF
>TRBV10-2|NA
ASSEGFGEQF
>TRBV9|NA
ASSDGRDRRHEQY
>TRBV14|NA
ASSQNRDYGYT
>TRBV11-3|NA
ASSFSGTGGVTDTQY
>TRBV6-1|NA
ASSEEGTSGFYEQY
>TRBV6-8|NA
ASKSTNTGELF